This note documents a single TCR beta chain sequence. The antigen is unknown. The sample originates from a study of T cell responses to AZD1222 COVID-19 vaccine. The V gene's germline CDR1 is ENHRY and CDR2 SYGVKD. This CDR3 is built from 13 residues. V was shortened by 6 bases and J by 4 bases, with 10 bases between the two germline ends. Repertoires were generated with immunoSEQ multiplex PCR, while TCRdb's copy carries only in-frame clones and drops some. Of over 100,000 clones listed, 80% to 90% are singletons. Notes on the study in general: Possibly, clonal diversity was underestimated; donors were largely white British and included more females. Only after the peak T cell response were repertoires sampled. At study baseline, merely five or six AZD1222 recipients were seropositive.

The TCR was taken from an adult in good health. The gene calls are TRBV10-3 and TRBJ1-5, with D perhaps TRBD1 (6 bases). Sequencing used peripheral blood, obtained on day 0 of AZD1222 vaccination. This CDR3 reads CAIRYRENQPQHF. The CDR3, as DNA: TGTGCCATCAGATACAGGGAGAATCAGCCCCAGCATTTT.